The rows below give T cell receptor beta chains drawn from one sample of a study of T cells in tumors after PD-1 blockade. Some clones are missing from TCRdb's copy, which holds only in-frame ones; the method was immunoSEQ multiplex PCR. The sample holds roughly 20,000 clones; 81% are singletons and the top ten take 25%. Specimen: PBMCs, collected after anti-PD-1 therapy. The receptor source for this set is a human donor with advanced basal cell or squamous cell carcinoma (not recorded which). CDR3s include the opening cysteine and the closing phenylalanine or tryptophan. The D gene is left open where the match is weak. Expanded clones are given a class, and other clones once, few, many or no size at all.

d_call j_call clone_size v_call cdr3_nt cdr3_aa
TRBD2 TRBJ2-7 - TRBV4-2 TGTGCCAGCAGCCAAAGACCAGGGACTAGCGGGAGTCAATTCTACGAGCAGTACTTC CASSQRPGTSGSQFYEQYF
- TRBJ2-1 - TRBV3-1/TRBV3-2 TGTGCCAGCAGCCAAGAGGCGGAACACAATGAGCAGTTCTTC CASSQEAEHNEQFF
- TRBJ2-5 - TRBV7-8 TGTGCCAGCAGCTTAGGCCGCCGGCCTCACTCGGGGACCCAGTACTTC CASSLGRRPHSGTQYF
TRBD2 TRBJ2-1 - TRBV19 TGTGCCAGTAGTGGGACTAGCGGGCTATCCTACAATGAGCAGTTCTTC CASSGTSGLSYNEQFF
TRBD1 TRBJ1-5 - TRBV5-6 TGTGCCAGCAGCTCCTGGGGGGGACAGGTCAATCAGCCCCAGCATTTT CASSSWGGQVNQPQHF
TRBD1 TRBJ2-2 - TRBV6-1 TGTGCCAGCAGTGACGAGGCTGGGACAGGGCTGACCGGGGAGCTGTTTTTT CASSDEAGTGLTGELFF
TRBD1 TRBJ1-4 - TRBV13 TGTGCCAGCAGCTTGAGGACAGGGGGTGAAAAACTGTTTTTT CASSLRTGGEKLFF
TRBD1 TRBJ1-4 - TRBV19 TGTGCCAGTAGTCTGAGTCCAGGGGGCTTTGAAAAACTGTTTTTT CASSLSPGGFEKLFF
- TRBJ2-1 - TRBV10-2 TGCGCCAGCGGGAGTCCGGACTTTCAATTCTTC CASGSPDFQFF
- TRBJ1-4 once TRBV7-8 TGTGCCAGCAGCTCCGGAATGGGGAGCTTAGCAACTAATGAAAAACTGTTTTTT CASSSGMGSLATNEKLFF
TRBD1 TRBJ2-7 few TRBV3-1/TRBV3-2 TGTGCCAGCAGCCTGGGACAGGGGGGAACCTACGAGCAGTACTTC CASSLGQGGTYEQYF
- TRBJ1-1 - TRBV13 TGTGCCAGCAGCCGCGGGGTGGCCACTGAAGCTTTCTTT CASSRGVATEAFF
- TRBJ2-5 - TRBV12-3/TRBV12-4 TGTGCCAGCACCTGGGATGCCGAAGAGACCCAGTACTTC CASTWDAEETQYF
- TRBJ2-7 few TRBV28 TGTGCCAGCAGTGTGGCAGACTCCTACGAGCAGTACTTC CASSVADSYEQYF
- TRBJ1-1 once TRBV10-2 TGCGCCAGCAGTGGCTCTTCCCTGGAAGCTTTCTTT CASSGSSLEAFF
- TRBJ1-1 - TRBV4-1 TGCGCCAGCAGCCCCTACGGTGGGGATTTCGCTGAAGCTTTCTTT CASSPYGGDFAEAFF
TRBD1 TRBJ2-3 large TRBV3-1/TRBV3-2 TGTGCCAGCAGCCAAGATCGAACGGTACAGGGGGATACGCAGTATTTT CASSQDRTVQGDTQYF
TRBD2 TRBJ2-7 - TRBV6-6 TGTGCCAGCGGGGAGGGGTACGAGCAGTACTTC CASGEGYEQYF
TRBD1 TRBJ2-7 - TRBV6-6 TGTGCCAGCAGTTACTCCCCCTCCGGACAGGGCTTGTACTTC CASSYSPSGQGLYF
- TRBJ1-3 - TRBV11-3 TGTGCCAGCAGCTTTACCGGGACGAGCTCTGGAAACACCATATATTTT CASSFTGTSSGNTIYF
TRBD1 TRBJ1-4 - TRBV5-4 TGTGCCAGCAGCTTGGGTAGGGGGCCTAATGAAAAACTGTTTTTT CASSLGRGPNEKLFF
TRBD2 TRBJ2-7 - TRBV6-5 TGTGCCAGCACGACTAGCGGGAAAACCTACGAGCAGTACTTC CASTTSGKTYEQYF
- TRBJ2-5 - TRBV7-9 TGTGCCAGCACGCAGGCAGGGAGCTCCTTCGAAGAGGAGACCCAGTACTTC CASTQAGSSFEEETQYF
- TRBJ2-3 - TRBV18 TGTGCCAGCTCACCCCAGCTGTATGCAGATACGCAGTATTTT CASSPQLYADTQYF
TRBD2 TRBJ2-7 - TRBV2 TGTGCCAGCAGTGAGTTCGGCGGGGGGCTCTCCTACGAGCAGTACTTC CASSEFGGGLSYEQYF
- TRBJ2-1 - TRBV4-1 TGCGCCAGCAGCCAAGACGCCCCGGACAATGAGCAGTTCTTC CASSQDAPDNEQFF
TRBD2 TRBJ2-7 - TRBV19 TGTGCCAGTAGTATAACGGGGGGGGCCTACGAGCAGTACTTC CASSITGGAYEQYF
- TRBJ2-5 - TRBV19 TGTGCCAGTAGTTGGCGACGGGGGTATGATAGCCAAGAGACCCAGTACTTC CASSWRRGYDSQETQYF
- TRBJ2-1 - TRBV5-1 TGCGCCAGCAGCTTGCAAGTTTTTGGGGGACAATACAATGAGCAGTTCTTC CASSLQVFGGQYNEQFF
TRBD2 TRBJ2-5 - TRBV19 TGTGCCAGTAGTAAGGAAAGGCGGGGGGCCCAAGAGACCCAGTACTTC CASSKERRGAQETQYF
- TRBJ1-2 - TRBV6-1 TGTGCCAGCAGTGATCTTTCCACGGCCGGGACAAACAAAGGATGGGGCTACACCTTC CASSDLSTAGTNKGWGYTF
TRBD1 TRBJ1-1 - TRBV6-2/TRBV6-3 TGTGCCAGCAGTTCTGAGCAGGGGGCGTTTGGGACTGAAGCTTTCTTT CASSSEQGAFGTEAFF
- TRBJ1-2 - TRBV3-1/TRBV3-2 TGTGCCAGCAGCCAAGAAGTAGGACAGCGCTATGGCTACACCTTC CASSQEVGQRYGYTF
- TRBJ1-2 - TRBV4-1 TGCGCCAGCAGCCCCCAGGTAGGGTCTAACTATGGCTACACCTTC CASSPQVGSNYGYTF
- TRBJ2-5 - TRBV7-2 TGTGCCAGCAGCTTAGCCACACGGGGCGGGGAGACCCAGTACTTC CASSLATRGGETQYF
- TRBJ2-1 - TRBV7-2 TGTGCCAGCAGCTTAGAGAACCGGGACTCGAACTACAATGAGCAGTTCTTC CASSLENRDSNYNEQFF
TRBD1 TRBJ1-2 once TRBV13 TGTGCCAGCAGCCATGGGACAGGGTTCTCTAACTATGGCTACACCTTC CASSHGTGFSNYGYTF
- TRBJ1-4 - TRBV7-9 TGTGCCAGCAGCCCTGGGTACAGTGGGGAAAAACTGTTTTTT CASSPGYSGEKLFF
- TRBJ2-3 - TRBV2 TGTGCCAGCAGGATAACTAGAGGCGCAGATACGCAGTATTTT CASRITRGADTQYF
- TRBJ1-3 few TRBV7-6 TGTGCCAGCAGCTTAGGGGGATTCTCTGGAAACACCATATATTTT CASSLGGFSGNTIYF
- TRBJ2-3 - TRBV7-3 TGTGCCAGCAGCCCTCCTCAGGGGGATACGCAGTATTTT CASSPPQGDTQYF
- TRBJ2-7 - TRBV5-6 TGTGCCAGCAGCTTTCTAACGGGCTCCTACGAGCAGTACTTC CASSFLTGSYEQYF
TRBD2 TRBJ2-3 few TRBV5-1 TGCGCCAGCAGGTCTCAGCCCGGGACTAGCGGGTTAGATACGCAGTATTTT CASRSQPGTSGLDTQYF